In this sample, the clone carrying this T cell receptor beta chain turned up once. The antigen is not known. The donors, nominally healthy at sampling, likely had unrecorded immune exposures. The CDR3 totals 15 residues. Germline CDR1 reads SGHRS; CDR2 reads YFSETQ. V was shortened by 0 bases and J by 2 bases, with 11 bases between the two germline ends. These data come from a study of cytomegalovirus exposure and HLA in healthy donors. Study outcomes and limitations: Generally TCR sequences proved uncommon, though certain public TCRs appeared in numerous donors. The authors assumed roughly uniform sequencing depth across donors for presence/absence analyses.

The PCR made use of 60 Vbeta and 13 Jbeta primers. The table came from immunoSEQ multiplex PCR; TCRdb's copy has only in-frame clones and leaves some out. The sample has approximately 56,000 clones, roughly 72% seen once. Sequencing was carried out using PBMCs. The receptor was isolated from a woman aged 45-59 years in good health and CMV-seropositive. This chain uses TRBV5-1 with TRBJ1-2; D call uncertain. The CDR3 here is CASSLEGRGNYGYTF. CDR3 nucleotide sequence: TGCGCCAGCAGCTTGGAGGGCAGAGGGAACTATGGCTACACCTTC.